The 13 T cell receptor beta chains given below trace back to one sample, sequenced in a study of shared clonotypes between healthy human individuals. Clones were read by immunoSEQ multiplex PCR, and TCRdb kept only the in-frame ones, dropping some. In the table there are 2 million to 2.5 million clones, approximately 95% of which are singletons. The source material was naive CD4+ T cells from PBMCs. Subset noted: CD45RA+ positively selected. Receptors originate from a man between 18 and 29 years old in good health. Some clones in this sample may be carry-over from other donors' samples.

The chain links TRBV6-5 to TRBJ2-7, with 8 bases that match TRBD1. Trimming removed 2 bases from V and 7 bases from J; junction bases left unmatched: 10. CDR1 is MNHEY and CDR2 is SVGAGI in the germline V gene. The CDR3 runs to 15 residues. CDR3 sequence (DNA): TGTGCCAGCAGTTACACCCCAACAGGGGGAGGAGAGCAGTACTTC. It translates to CASSYTPTGGGEQYF.

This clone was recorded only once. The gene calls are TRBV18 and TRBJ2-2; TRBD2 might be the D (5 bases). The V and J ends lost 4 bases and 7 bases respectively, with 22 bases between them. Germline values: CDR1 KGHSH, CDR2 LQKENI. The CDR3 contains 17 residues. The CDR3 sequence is CASSRGKAANSGGELFF. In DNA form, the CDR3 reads TGTGCCAGCTCACGGGGTAAAGCGGCCAATTCTGGCGGGGAGCTGTTTTTT.

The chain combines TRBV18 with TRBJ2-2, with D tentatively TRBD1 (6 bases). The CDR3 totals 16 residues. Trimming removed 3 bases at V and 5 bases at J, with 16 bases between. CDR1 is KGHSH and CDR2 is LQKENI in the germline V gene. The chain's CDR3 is CASSPALVGATGELFF. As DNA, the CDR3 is TGTGCCAGCTCACCGGCCCTCGTGGGGGCGACCGGGGAGCTGTTTTTT.

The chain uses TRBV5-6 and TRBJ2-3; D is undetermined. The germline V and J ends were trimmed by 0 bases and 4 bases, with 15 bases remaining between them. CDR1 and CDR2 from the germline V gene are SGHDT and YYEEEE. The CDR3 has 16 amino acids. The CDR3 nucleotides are TGTGCCAGCAGCTTGGGCGGCAAGATTTCGGCAGATACGCAGTATTTT. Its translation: CASSLGGKISADTQYF.

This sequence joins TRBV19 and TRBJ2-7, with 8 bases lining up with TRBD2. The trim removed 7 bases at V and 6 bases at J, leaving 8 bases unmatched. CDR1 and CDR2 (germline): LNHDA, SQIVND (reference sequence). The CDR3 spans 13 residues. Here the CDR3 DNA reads TGTGCCAGTAATCTAGCGGGTGTAGGCGAGCAGTACTTC. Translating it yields CASNLAGVGEQYF.

CDR3 amino acids: CASSLLGPGGLETQYF. Written as DNA, the CDR3 is TGTGCCAGCAGCCTACTGGGGCCAGGGGGGTTGGAGACCCAGTACTTC. This chain joins TRBV7-3 and TRBJ2-5; D perhaps matches TRBD1 (7 bases). Trimming removed 5 bases at V and 5 bases at J, with 21 bases between. Germline V gene sequence: CDR1 SGHTA, CDR2 FQGTGA. The CDR3 has 16 amino acids.

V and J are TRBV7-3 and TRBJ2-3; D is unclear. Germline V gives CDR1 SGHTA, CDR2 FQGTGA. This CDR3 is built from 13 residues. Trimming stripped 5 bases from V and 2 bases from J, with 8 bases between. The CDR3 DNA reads TGTGCCAGCAGCCAGCTCAACACAGATACGCAGTATTTT. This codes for CASSQLNTDTQYF.

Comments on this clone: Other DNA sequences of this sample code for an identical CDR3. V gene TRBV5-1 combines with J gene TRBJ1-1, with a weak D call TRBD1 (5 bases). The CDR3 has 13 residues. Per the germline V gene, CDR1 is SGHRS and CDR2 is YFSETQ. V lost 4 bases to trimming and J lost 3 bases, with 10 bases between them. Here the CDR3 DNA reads TGCGCCAGCAGCCTCCGGGGGGACACTGAAGCTTTCTTT. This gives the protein CASSLRGDTEAFF.

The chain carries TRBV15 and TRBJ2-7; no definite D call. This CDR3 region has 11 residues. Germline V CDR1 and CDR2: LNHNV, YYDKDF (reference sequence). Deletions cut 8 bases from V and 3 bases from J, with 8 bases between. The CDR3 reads CATSGYYEQYF. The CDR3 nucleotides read TGTGCCACCTCTGGATACTACGAGCAGTACTTC.

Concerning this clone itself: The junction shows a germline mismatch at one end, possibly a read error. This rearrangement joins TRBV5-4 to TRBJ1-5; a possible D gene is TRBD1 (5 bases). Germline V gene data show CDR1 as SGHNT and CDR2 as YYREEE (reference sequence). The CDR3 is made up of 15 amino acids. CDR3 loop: CTSSLWGVSNQPQHF. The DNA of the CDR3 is TGTACCAGCAGCTTGTGGGGGGTGAGCAATCAGCCCCAGCATTTT.

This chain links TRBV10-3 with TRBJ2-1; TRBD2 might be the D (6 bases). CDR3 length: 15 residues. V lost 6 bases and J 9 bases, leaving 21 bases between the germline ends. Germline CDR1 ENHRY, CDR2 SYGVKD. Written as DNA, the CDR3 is TGTGCCATCAGCCAGCCGGGCCCAACCGGGGGTGAGCAGTTCTTC. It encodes CAISQPGPTGGEQFF.

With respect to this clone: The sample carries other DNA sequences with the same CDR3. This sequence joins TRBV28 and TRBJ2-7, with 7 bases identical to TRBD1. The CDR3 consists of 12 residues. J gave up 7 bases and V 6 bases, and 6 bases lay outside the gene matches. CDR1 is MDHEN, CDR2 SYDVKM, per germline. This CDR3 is CASRIAGGEQYF. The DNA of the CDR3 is TGTGCCAGCAGAATCGCAGGGGGTGAGCAGTACTTC.

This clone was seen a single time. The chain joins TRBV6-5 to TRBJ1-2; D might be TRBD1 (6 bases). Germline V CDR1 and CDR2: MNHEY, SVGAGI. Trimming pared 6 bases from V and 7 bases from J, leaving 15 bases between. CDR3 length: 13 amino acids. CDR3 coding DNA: TGTGCCAGCAGCAATCTAGGGGGGGCTGGCTACACCTTC. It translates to CASSNLGGAGYTF.